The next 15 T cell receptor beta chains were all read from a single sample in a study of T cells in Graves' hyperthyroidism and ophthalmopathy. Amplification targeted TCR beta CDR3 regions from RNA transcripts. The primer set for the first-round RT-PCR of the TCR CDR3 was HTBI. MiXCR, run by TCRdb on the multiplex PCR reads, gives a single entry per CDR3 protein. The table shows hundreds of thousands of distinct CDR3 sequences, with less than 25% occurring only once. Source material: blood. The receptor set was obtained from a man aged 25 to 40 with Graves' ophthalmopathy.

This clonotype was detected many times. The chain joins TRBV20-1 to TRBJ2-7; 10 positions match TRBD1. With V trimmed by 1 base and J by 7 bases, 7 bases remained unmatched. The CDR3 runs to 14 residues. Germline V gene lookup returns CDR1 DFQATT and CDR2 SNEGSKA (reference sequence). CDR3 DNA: TGCAGTGCTAGAGCGACAGGGGGCTTTGGGGAGCAGTACTTC. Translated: CSARATGGFGEQYF.

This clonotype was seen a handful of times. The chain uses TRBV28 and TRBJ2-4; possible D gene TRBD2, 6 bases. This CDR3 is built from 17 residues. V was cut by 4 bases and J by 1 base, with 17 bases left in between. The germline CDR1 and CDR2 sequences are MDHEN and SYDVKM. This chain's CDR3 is CASSSPGLPGAKNIQYF. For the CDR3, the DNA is TGTGCCAGCAGTTCGCCGGGACTCCCGGGTGCCAAAAACATTCAGTACTTC. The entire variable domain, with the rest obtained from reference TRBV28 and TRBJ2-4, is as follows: DVKVTQSSRYLVKRTGEKVFLECVQDMDHENMFWYRQDPGLGLRLIYFSYDVKMKEKGDIPEGYSVSREKKERFSLILESASTNQTSMYLCASSSPGLPGAKNIQYFGAGTRLSVL.

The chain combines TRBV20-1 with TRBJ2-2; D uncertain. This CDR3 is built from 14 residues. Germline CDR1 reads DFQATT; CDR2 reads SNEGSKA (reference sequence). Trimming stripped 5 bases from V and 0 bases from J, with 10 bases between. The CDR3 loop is CSAYEKSNTGELFF. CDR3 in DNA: TGCAGTGCTTATGAGAAATCGAACACCGGGGAGCTGTTTTTT.

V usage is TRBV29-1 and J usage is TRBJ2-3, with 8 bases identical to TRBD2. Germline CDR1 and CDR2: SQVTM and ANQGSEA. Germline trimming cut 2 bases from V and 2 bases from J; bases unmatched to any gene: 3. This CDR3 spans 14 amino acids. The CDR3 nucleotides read TGCAGCGTTGAACTAGCGGGCTACACAGATACGCAGTATTTT. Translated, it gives CSVELAGYTDTQYF.

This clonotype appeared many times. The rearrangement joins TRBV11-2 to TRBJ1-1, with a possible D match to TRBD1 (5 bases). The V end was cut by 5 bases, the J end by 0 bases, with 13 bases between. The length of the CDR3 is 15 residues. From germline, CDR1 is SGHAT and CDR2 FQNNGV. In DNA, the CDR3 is TGTGCCAGCAGCCGATACGGGGGGATGAACACTGAAGCTTTCTTT. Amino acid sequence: CASSRYGGMNTEAFF.

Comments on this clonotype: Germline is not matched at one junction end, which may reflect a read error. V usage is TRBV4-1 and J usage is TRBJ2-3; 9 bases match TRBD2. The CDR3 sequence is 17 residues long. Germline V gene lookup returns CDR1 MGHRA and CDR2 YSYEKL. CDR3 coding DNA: TGTGCCAGCAGCCAGGGTGATGGCGGGAGGGGTAGGGATACGCAGTATTTT. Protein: CASSQGDGGRGRDTQYF.

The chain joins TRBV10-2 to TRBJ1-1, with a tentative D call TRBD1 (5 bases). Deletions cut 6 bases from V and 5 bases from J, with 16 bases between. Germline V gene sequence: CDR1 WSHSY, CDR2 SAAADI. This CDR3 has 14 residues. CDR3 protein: CASSKTSGGTEAFF. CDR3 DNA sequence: TGCGCCAGCAGCAAGACTTCGGGGGGGACTGAAGCTTTCTTT.

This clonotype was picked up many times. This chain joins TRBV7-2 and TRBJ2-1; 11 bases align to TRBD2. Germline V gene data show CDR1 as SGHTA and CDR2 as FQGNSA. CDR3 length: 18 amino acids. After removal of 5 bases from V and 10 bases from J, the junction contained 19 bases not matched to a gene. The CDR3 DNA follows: TGTGCCAGCAGCCACCGCGGTACTAGCGGGAGAGGTGGGTTGGAGCAGTTCTTC. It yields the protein CASSHRGTSGRGGLEQFF.

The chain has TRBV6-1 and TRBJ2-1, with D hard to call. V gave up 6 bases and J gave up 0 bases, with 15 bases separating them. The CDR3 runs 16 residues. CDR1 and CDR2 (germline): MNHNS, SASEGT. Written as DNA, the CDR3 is TGTGCCAGCAGCCGAAGTATCATGAGCTCCTACAATGAGCAGTTCTTC. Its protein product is CASSRSIMSSYNEQFF.

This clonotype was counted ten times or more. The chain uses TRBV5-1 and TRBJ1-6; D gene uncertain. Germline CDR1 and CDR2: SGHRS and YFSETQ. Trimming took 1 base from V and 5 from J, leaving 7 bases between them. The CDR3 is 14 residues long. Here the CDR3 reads CASSLRQNNSPLHF. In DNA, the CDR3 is TGCGCCAGCAGCTTGAGGCAGAATAATTCACCCCTCCACTTT.

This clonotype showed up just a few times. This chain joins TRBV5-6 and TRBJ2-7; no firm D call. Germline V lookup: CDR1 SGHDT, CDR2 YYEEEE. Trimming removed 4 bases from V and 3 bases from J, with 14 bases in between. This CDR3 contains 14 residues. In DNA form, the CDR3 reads TGTGCCAGCAGCCTTTATGGGCTCGTCTACGAGCAGTACTTC. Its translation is CASSLYGLVYEQYF. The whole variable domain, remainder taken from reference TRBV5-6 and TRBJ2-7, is DAGVTQSPTHLIKTRGQQVTLRCSPKSGHDTVSWYQQALGQGPQFIFQYYEEEERQRGNFPDRFSGHQFPNYSSELNVNALLLGDSALYLCASSLYGLVYEQYFGPGTRLTVT.

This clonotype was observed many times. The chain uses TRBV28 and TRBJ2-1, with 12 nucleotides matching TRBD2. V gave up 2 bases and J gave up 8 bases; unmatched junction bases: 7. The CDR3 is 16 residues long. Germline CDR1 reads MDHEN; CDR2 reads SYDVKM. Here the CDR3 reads CASSLQGLAGHYEQFF. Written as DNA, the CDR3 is TGTGCCAGCAGTTTACAGGGACTAGCGGGTCATTATGAGCAGTTCTTC. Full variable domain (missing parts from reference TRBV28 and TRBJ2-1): DVKVTQSSRYLVKRTGEKVFLECVQDMDHENMFWYRQDPGLGLRLIYFSYDVKMKEKGDIPEGYSVSREKKERFSLILESASTNQTSMYLCASSLQGLAGHYEQFFGPGTRLTVL.

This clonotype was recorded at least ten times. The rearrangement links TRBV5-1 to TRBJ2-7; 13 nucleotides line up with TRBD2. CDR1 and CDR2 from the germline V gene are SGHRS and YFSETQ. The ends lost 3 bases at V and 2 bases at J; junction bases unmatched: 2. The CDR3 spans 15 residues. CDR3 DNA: TGCGCCAGCAGCTCCGGGACTAGCGGGGCCTACGAGCAGTACTTC. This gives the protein CASSSGTSGAYEQYF. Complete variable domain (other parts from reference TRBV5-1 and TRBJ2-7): KAGVTQTPRYLIKTRGQQVTLSCSPISGHRSVSWYQQTPGQGLQFLFEYFSETQRNKGNFPGRFSGRQFSNSRSEMNVSTLELGDSALYLCASSSGTSGAYEQYFGPGTRLTVT.

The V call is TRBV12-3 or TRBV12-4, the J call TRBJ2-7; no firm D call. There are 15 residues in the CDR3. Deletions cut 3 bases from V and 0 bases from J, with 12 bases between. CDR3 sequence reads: CASSFLSGTSYEQYF. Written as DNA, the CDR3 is TGTGCCAGCAGTTTTCTGTCAGGTACCTCCTACGAGCAGTACTTC.

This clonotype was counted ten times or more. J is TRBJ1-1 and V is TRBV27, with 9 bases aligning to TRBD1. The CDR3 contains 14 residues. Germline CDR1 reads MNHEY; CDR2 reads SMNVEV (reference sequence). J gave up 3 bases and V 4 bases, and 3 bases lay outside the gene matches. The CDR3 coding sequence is TGTGCCAGCAGTTACAGGGGGCGTTACACTGAAGCTTTCTTT. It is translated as CASSYRGRYTEAFF.